This paragraph covers one T cell receptor (beta chain) sequence. This clonotype has at least ten counts. Its recognized antigen is unknown. No per-base quality is available; no much larger clone lies one base away. The germline ends are 15 bases apart after V is trimmed by 7 bases and J by 3 bases. The CDR3 numbers 14 residues from cysteine through phenylalanine. Of the read, only the CDR3 DNA is kept; its 42 bases are in frame from base 1. Taken from the germline V gene (reference sequence), the CDR1 and CDR2 loops are MNHNY and SVGAGI. The time point label, read with the paper, signifies: after trial treatment. The intended sense of this specimen's treatment or condition label: LDRT plus nivolumab, ipilimumab, low-dose cyclophosphamide and aspirin (RACIN trial). The donors took part in RACIN, a single-arm, phase I, dose-escalation trial that combined nivolumab, ipilimumab, aspirin, low-dose cyclophosphamide and low-dose radiotherapy. Patients with advanced, TIL-negative solid tumors were considered eligible.

The sample originates from a study of low-dose radiotherapy and immunotherapy resistance in tumors (dated by TCRdb to 2022 to 2024). Study-wide context: In Cohort 1, 0.5 Gy per fraction was delivered every 2 weeks, and a total PTV dose of 6.5 Gy was prescribed. The translational analysis covered eight patients: three from the first dose cohort and the first five from the second dose cohort. Patients in Cohort 2 were given 1 Gy per fraction every two weeks, for a total of 13 Gy across 26 weeks. Starting on cycle 1 day 1, patients took 300 mg of aspirin by mouth once daily for four cycles. Every two weeks, patients got intravenous cyclophosphamide at 200 mg/m2, given one day ahead of each radiation and immunotherapy administration. Nivolumab and ipilimumab were both given intravenously, with nivolumab at a 240 mg flat dose every two weeks and ipilimumab at 1 mg/kg every six weeks. No randomization into treatment groups was done for the people taking part in the trial.

The reads were generated on an Illumina HiSeq 2500. Superscript III and a set of TRAV- and TRBV-specific primers were used to synthesize first-strand cDNA, so that both TCRalpha and TCRbeta chains were covered. A roughly 22-cycle PCR with Phusion amplified the TCRs, pairing a constant-region primer with the adapter that was attached to the V primers. The isolated mRNA was amplified using the MessageAmp II aRNA Amplification Kit, with in vitro transcription performed for 15 to 20 hours at 37 degrees C. The Dynabeads mRNA DIRECT Purification Kit was used to isolate the mRNA for TCR sequencing. Indexed Illumina adapters were added in a second roughly 23-cycle Phusion PCR, and the resulting products were purified with AMPure XP beads. The published analysis was carried out like this. Custom Perl scripts pooled TCR sequences encoding the same protein, removed out-of-frame sequences and computed each clonotype's abundance. Any TCR sequence supported by only a single read was excluded from analysis. Repertoire metrics included Shannon entropy, Gini index, clonality, richness, and frequency of TCRs shared between repertoires. The public sequencing data were trimmed at Q25 with fastp and processed into clonotypes with MiXCR by TCRdb, which kept only in-frame beta chains. CDR3 protein sequences are deduplicated, and each keeps its most common genes and DNA. The V and J calls come from TCRdb's annotation, not from the publication. The sample table holds around 80,000 distinct CDR3 sequences, of which under 20% were seen once. The top ten clones comprise approximately 1.3% of the sample.

The sequence was collected from a male donor with prostate cancer. The V and J segments used are TRBV6-6 and TRBJ1-1, and perhaps TRBD1 as D gene, on 5 matching bases. Sample: PBMCs, taken after low-dose radiotherapy plus immunotherapy. The CDR3 reads as follows: CASTLGGGDTEAFF. The DNA sequence follows: TGTGCCAGCACCTTGGGGGGAGGAGACACTGAAGCTTTCTTT.